This TCR beta chain originates from a study of OX40 agonist ivuxolimab in advanced cancers. The CDR3 length is 14 residues. From germline, CDR1 is SQVTM and CDR2 ANQGSEA. V lost 7 bases and J 0 bases, leaving 15 bases between the germline ends. Clones were read by immunoSEQ multiplex PCR, and TCRdb kept only the in-frame ones, dropping some. The table lists about 80,000 clones, 84% of them singletons. The specimen was CD4+ or CD8+ T cells sorted from blood, collected in a trial of the OX40 agonist ivuxolimab. The origin of this receptor is an adult with an advanced solid tumor such as melanoma, head and neck, liver or kidney cancer. V gene TRBV29-1 combines with J gene TRBJ1-1; D not resolved. The CDR3 bases are TGCAGCGCCTGCTCATCACAGCTGAACACTGAAGCTTTCTTT. It codes for CSACSSQLNTEAFF.